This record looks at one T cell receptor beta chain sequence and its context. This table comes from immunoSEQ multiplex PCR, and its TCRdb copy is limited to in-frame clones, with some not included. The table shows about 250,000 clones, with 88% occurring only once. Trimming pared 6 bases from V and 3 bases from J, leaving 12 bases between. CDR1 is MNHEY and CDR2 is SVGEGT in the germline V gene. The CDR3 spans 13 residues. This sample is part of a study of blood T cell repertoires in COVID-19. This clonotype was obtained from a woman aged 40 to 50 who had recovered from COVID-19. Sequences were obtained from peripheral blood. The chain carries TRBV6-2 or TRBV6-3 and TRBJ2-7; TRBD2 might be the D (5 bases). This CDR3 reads CASSPPAGYEQYF. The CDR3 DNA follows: TGTGCCAGCAGCCCGCCGGCGGGCTACGAGCAGTACTTC.